This T cell receptor (beta chain) was recovered during a study of T cell responses to AZD1222 COVID-19 vaccine. Germline CDR1 and CDR2: SGHDT and YYEEEE. Trimming shortened V by 4 bases and J by 7 bases, and 11 bases separated the two germline ends. The CDR3 loop spans 12 amino acids. The assay was immunoSEQ multiplex PCR, and TCRdb's table has in-frame clones only and misses some. Altogether about 160,000 clones are present, 90% to 95% being singletons, with the ten largest covering 4.4%. This clone appeared once. The antigen remains undetermined. Study-wide findings and caveats: Dominant CD4 TCR responses targeted spike regions 160-218 and 743-854. Females outnumbered males among donors, who were mostly white British; clonal diversity was possibly underestimated. As reported, nearly half of all spike-specific TCRs target variant regions that are unmutated. No repertoire was sampled before or during the peak T cell response, only after it.

Sequenced material: peripheral blood, taken on day 0 of MenACWY control vaccination. This chain joins TRBV5-6 and TRBJ1-2, with D possibly TRBD1 on 6 matching bases. The receptor's source is an adult in good health. CDR3 in amino acids: CASSIQGSGYTF. CDR3 nucleotide sequence: TGTGCCAGCAGCATACAGGGATCTGGCTACACCTTC.